Listed below are T cell receptor beta chains from one sample, sequenced in a study of graft-versus-host responses after intestinal transplantation. TCRdb's copy holds only in-frame clones and misses some; the assay was immunoSEQ multiplex PCR. The sample contains about 90,000 clones, over 80% of which appear only once. What these receptors recognize is not known. The sequencing here drew on unstimulated CD8+ T cells sorted from spleen or lymph node cells, taken before intestinal transplant. Every receptor here comes from a human donor who received an intestinal transplant. The conserved cysteine and the conserved F or W are not part of the CDR3 here. The order of the fields is V gene, J gene, CDR3 protein.

TRBV7-8	TRBJ2-1	ASSLVPGNEQF
TRBV19	TRBJ1-1	ASSIGAPRTEAF
TRBV7-2	TRBJ2-3	ASSLVRQGAKDTQY
TRBV9	TRBJ2-1	ASSPITGLADNEQF
TRBV19	TRBJ2-7	ASSMEVGASEQY
TRBV7-9	TRBJ2-3	ASSLGWGRETDTQY
TRBV19	TRBJ1-1	ASSIVGSSMNTEAF
TRBV9	TRBJ2-7	ASSVYDRADYEQY
TRBV5-1	TRBJ2-7	ASSLNPGQTYEQY
TRBV19	TRBJ1-1	ASRLTPDRMNTEAF
TRBV4-1	TRBJ2-7	ASSQPSGAGQY
TRBV11-2	TRBJ2-1	ASSLVAGSPRDHEQF
TRBV7-3	TRBJ2-5	ASSLVGTGVTETQY
TRBV10-2	TRBJ1-4	ASSESTGGNEKLF
TRBV5-1	TRBJ1-1	ASSLDGPGGSPEAF
TRBV6-5	TRBJ2-5	ASSQDRGETQY
TRBV15	TRBJ2-7	ATSNDRGPSEQY
TRBV4-3	TRBJ2-1	ASSQDAAGGYNEQF
TRBV6-5	TRBJ1-1	ASRLPQGGEAF
TRBV30	TRBJ2-1	AWTPGLAFHEQF
TRBV29-1	TRBJ2-7	SVGTGYEQY
TRBV19	TRBJ1-1	ASSWTGGNTEAF
TRBV4-3	TRBJ1-4	ASSQEAAGANEKLF
TRBV2	TRBJ1-6	ASSPDRGSSYNSPLH
TRBV27	TRBJ2-1	ASSYQGNNEQF